These 2 T cell receptor beta chains were all obtained from the same sample, sequenced in a study of T cell responses to AZD1222 COVID-19 vaccine. TCRdb's copy holds only in-frame clones and misses some; the assay was immunoSEQ multiplex PCR. Of about 86,000 clones in the sample, approximately 88% were seen once. Sample: peripheral blood, taken on day 0 of AZD1222 vaccination. The receptor source for this set is an adult in good health.

This sequence joins TRBV3-1 (or the pseudogene TRBV3-2) and TRBJ2-3; D uncertain. This CDR3 is built from 15 residues. Trimming stripped 0 bases from V and 1 base from J, with 8 bases between. The germline CDR1 and CDR2 sequences are LGHDT and YNNKEL (reference sequence). The DNA of the CDR3 is TGTGCCAGCAGCCAAGATGGGAAACGCACAGATACGCAGTATTTT. Its translation is CASSQDGKRTDTQYF.

V usage is TRBV29-1 and J usage is TRBJ2-1; no firm D call. V was shortened by 6 bases and J by 4 bases, with 13 bases between the two germline ends. The CDR3 extends over 13 amino acids. CDR1 is SQVTM and CDR2 is ANQGSEA in the germline V gene. The CDR3 nucleotides read TGCAGCGTAAGAACCGAACTTTACAATGAGCAGTTCTTC. Translated: CSVRTELYNEQFF.